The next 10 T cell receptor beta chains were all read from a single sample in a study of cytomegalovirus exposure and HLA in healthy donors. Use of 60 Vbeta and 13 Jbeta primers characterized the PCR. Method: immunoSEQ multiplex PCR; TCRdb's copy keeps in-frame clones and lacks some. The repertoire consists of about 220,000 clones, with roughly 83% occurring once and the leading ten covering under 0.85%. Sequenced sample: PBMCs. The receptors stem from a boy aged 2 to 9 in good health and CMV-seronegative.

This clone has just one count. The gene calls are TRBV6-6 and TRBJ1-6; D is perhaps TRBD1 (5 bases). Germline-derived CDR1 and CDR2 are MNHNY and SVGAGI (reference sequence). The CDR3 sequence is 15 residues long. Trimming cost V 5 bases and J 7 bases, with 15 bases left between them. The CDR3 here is CASSRGLGVNSPLHF. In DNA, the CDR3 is TGTGCCAGCAGTAGGGGACTCGGGGTGAATTCACCCCTCCACTTT.

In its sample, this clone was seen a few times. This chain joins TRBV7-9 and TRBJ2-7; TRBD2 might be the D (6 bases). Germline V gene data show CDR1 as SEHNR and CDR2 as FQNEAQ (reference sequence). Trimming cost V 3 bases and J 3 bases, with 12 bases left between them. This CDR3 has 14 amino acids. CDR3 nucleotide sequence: TGTGCCAGCAGCTTGGGGCTAGCGATCTACGAGCAGTACTTC. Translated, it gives CASSLGLAIYEQYF.

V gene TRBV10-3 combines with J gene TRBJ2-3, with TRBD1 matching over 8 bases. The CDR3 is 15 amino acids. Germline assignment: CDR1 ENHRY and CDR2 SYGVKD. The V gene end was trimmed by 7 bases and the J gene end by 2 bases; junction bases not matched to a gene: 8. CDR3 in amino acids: CAIKTGTGLTDTQYF. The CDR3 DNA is TGTGCCATCAAGACCGGGACAGGACTCACAGATACGCAGTATTTT.

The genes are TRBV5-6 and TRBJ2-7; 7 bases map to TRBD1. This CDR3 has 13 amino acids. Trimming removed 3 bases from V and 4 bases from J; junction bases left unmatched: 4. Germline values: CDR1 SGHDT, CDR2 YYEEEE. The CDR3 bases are TGTGCCAGCAGCTCGGGACAGCCGTACGAGCAGTACTTC. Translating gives CASSSGQPYEQYF.

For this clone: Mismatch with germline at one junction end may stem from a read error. CDR3 in DNA: TGTGCCAGCAGTTTGGGTCGGACAGCCCTCTTC. It yields the protein CASSLGRTALF. V and J are TRBV28 and TRBJ1-2; D might be TRBD1 (6 bases). This CDR3 has 11 amino acids. Per the germline V gene, CDR1 is MDHEN and CDR2 is SYDVKM.

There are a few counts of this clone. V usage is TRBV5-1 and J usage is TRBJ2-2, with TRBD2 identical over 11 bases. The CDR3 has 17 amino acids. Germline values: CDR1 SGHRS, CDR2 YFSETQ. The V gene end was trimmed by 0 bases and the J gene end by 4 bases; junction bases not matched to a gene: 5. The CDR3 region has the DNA TGCGCCAGCAGCTTGGGCGTAGCGGGGGGGCCCACCGGGGAGCTGTTTTTT. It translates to CASSLGVAGGPTGELFF. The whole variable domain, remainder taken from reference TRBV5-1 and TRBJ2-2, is KAGVTQTPRYLIKTRGQQVTLSCSPISGHRSVSWYQQTPGQGLQFLFEYFSETQRNKGNFPGRFSGRQFSNSRSEMNVSTLELGDSALYLCASSLGVAGGPTGELFFGEGSRLTVL.

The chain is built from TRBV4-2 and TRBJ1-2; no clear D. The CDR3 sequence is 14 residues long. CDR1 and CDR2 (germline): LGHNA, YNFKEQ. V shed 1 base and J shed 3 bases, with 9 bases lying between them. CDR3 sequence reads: CASSQGEGDYGYTF. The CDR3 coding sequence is TGTGCCAGCAGCCAAGGGGAGGGCGACTATGGCTACACCTTC.

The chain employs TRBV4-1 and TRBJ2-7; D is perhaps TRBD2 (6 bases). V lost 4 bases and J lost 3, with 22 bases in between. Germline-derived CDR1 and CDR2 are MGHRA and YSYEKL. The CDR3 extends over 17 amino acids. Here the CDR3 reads CASSRSSGGEKGYEQYF. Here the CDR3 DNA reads TGCGCCAGCAGCCGGAGCAGCGGAGGGGAGAAGGGCTACGAGCAGTACTTC.

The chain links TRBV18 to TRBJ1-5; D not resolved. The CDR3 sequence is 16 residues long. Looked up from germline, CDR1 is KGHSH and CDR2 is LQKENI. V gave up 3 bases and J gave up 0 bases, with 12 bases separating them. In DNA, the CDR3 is TGTGCCAGCTCACCCAGGACTGTTTCTAGCAATCAGCCCCAGCATTTT. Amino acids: CASSPRTVSSNQPQHF.

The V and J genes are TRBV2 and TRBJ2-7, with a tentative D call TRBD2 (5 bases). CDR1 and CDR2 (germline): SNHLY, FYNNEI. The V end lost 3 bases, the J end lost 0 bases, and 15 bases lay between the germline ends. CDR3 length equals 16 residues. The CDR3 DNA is TGTGCCAGCAGTGATTACAGCGGAACTTACTCCTACGAGCAGTACTTC. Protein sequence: CASSDYSGTYSYEQYF.